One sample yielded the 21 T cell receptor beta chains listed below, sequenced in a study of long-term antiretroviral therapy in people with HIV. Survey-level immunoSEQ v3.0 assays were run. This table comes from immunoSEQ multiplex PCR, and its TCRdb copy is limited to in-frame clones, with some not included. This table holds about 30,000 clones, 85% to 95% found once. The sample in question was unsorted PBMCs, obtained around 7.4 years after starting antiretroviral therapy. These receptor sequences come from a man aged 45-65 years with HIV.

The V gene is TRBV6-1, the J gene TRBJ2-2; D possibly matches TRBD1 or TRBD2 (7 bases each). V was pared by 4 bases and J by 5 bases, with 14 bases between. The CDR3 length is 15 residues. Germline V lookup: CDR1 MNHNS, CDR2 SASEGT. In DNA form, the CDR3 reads TGTGCCAGCAGTGCAAACAGGGGAGGGACCGGGGAGCTGTTTTTT. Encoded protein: CASSANRGGTGELFF.

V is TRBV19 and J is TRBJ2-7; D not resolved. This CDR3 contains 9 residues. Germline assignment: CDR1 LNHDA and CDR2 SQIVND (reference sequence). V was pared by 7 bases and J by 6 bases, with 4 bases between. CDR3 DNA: TGTGCCAGTACCAGCGAGCAGTACTTC. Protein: CASTSEQYF. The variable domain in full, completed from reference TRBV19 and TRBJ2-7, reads DGGITQSPKYLFRKEGQNVTLSCEQNLNHDAMYWYRQDPGQGLRLIYYSQIVNDFQKGDIAEGYSVSREKKESFPLTVTSAQKNPTAFYLCASTSEQYFGPGTRLTVT.

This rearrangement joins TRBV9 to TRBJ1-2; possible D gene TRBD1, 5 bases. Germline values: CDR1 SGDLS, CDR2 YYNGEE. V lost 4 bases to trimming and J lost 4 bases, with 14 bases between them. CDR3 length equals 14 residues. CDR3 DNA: TGTGCCAGCAGCCGGGACGGAGATTTCTATGGCTACACCTTC. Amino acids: CASSRDGDFYGYTF.

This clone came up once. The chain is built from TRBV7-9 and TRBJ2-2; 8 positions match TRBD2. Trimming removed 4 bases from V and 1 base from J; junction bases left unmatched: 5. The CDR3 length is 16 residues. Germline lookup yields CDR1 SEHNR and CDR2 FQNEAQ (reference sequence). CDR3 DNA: TGTGCCAGCAGCTCCACCAGCGGGGGGAACACCGGGGAGCTGTTTTTT. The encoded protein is CASSSTSGGNTGELFF.

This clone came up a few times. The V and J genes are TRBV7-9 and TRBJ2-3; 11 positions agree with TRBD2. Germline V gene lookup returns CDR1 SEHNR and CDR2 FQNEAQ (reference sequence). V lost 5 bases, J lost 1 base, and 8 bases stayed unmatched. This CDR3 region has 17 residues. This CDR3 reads CASSALTSGAGTDTQYF. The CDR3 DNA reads TGTGCCAGCAGCGCTCTGACTAGCGGGGCCGGCACAGATACGCAGTATTTT. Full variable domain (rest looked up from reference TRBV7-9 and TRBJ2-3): DTGVSQNPRHKITKRGQNVTFRCDPISEHNRLYWYRQTLGQGPEFLTYFQNEAQLEKSRLLSDRFSAERPKGSFSTLEIQRTEQGDSAMYLCASSALTSGAGTDTQYFGPGTRLTVL.

The CDR3 loop reads CASSYAPRTGDYEQYF. Here the CDR3 DNA reads TGTGCCAGCAGTTACGCCCCCAGAACCGGAGACTACGAGCAGTACTTC. The gene calls are TRBV6-5 and TRBJ2-7; D gene unclear. V lost 2 bases to trimming and J lost 3 bases, with 17 bases between them. The CDR3 consists of 16 residues. The germline V gene encodes CDR1 MNHEY and CDR2 SVGAGI.

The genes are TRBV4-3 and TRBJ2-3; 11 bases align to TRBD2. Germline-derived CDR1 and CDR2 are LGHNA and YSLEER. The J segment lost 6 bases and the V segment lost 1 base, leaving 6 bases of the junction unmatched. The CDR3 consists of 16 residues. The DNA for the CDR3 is TGCGCCAGCAGCCAAGTTACTAGCGGGGGAAGCGATACGCAGTATTTT. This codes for CASSQVTSGGSDTQYF.

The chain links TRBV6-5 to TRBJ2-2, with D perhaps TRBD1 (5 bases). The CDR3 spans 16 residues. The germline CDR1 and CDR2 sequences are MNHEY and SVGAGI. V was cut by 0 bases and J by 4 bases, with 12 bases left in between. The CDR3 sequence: CASSYSPGPGTGELFF. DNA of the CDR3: TGTGCCAGCAGTTACTCACCAGGGCCAGGCACCGGGGAGCTGTTTTTT.

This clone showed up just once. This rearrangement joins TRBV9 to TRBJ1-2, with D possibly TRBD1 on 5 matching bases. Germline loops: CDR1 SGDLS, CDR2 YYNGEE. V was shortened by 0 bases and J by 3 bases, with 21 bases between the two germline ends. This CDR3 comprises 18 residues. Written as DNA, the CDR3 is TGTGCCAGCAGCGTAGTCCCCGGCAAGGGGTCCGGCGACTATGGCTACACCTTC. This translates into CASSVVPGKGSGDYGYTF.

CDR3 protein: CASSLRGGNEQFF. In DNA, the CDR3 is TGTGCCAGCAGTTTAAGGGGGGGGAATGAGCAGTTCTTC. This chain joins TRBV27 and TRBJ2-1; D is perhaps TRBD2 (7 bases). The V end lost 2 bases, the J end lost 7 bases, and 9 bases lay between the germline ends. CDR1 is MNHEY and CDR2 is SMNVEV in the germline V gene (reference sequence). The CDR3 is made up of 13 amino acids.

The CDR3 protein is CASSIGPGYGSPLHF. CDR3 sequence (DNA): TGTGCCAGTAGTATAGGTCCAGGGTATGGATCACCCCTCCACTTT. The chain carries TRBV19 and TRBJ1-6, with D perhaps matching TRBD1 (5 bases). CDR1 is LNHDA, CDR2 SQIVND, per germline (reference sequence). The length of the CDR3 is 15 residues. The V gene lost 1 base and the J gene lost 10 bases, with 14 bases spanning the gap. Using reference TRBV19 and TRBJ1-6 for the parts outside the CDR3, the full variable domain is DGGITQSPKYLFRKEGQNVTLSCEQNLNHDAMYWYRQDPGQGLRLIYYSQIVNDFQKGDIAEGYSVSREKKESFPLTVTSAQKNPTAFYLCASSIGPGYGSPLHFGNGTRLTVT.

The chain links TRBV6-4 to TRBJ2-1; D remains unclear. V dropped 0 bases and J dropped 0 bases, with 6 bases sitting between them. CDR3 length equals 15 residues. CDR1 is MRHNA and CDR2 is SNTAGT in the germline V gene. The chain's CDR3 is CASSDSSHSYNEQFF. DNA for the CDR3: TGTGCCAGCAGTGACTCGAGCCACTCCTACAATGAGCAGTTCTTC.

CDR3 bases: TGCGCCAGCAGCTTGTGGGTTTTGGGGGACAGGGGCTACGAGCAGTACTTC. It encodes CASSLWVLGDRGYEQYF. J is TRBJ2-7 and V is TRBV5-1; the match to TRBD1 covers 10 bases. Germline values: CDR1 SGHRS, CDR2 YFSETQ. J was trimmed by 3 bases and V by 1 base; bases with no gene match: 10. The CDR3 has 17 amino acids.

The CDR3 loop reads CASSVGAAVTNEKLFF. In DNA, the CDR3 is TGCGCCAGCAGCGTTGGGGCGGCGGTCACTAATGAAAAACTGTTTTTT. The chain combines TRBV5-1 with TRBJ1-4; TRBD1 is a possible D gene (5 bases). The CDR3 spans 16 residues. The V gene's germline CDR1 is SGHRS and CDR2 YFSETQ. V was pared by 4 bases and J by 2 bases, with 15 bases between. The full variable domain, rest sourced from reference TRBV5-1 and TRBJ1-4, is KAGVTQTPRYLIKTRGQQVTLSCSPISGHRSVSWYQQTPGQGLQFLFEYFSETQRNKGNFPGRFSGRQFSNSRSEMNVSTLELGDSALYLCASSVGAAVTNEKLFFGSGTQLSVL.

The CDR3 DNA reads as TGTGCCAGCAGCCTCTACACTGAAGCTTTCTTT. It codes for CASSLYTEAFF. V and J are TRBV5-5 and TRBJ1-1; D is ambiguous. Germline V lookup: CDR1 SGHKS, CDR2 YYEKEE (reference sequence). CDR3 length: 11 residues. The germline V and J ends were trimmed by 4 bases and 3 bases, with 4 bases remaining between them.

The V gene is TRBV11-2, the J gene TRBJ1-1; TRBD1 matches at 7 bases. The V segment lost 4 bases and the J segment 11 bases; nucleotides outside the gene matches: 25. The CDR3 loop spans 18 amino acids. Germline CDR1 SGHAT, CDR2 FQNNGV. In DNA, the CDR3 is TGTGCCAGCAGCTCCGCCTGGACAAGAGGGGGCGATCCTAGGTCTGCTTTCTTT. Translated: CASSSAWTRGGDPRSAFF.

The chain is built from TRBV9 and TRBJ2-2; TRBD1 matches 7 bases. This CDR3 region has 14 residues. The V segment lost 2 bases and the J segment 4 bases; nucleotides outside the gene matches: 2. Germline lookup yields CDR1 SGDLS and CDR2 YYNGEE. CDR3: CASSVTGTTGELFF. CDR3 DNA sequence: TGTGCCAGCAGCGTGACAGGGACCACCGGGGAGCTGTTTTTT. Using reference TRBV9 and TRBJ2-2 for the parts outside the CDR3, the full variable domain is DSGVTQTPKHLITATGQRVTLRCSPRSGDLSVYWYQQSLDQGLQFLIQYYNGEERAKGNILERFSAQQFPDLHSELNLSSLELGDSALYFCASSVTGTTGELFFGEGSRLTVL.

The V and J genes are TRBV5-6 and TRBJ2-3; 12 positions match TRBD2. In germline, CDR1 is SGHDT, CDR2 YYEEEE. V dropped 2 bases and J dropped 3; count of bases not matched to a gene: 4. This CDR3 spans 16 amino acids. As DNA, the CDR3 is TGTGCCAGCAGCTTTCCTAGCGGGGGGGTGACAGATACGCAGTATTTT. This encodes CASSFPSGGVTDTQYF.

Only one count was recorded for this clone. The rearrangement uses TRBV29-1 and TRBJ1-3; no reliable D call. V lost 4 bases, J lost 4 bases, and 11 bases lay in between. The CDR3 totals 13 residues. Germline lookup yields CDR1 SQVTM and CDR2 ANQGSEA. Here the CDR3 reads CSVGQASGNTIYF. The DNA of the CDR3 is TGCAGCGTTGGTCAGGCGTCAGGAAACACCATATATTTT. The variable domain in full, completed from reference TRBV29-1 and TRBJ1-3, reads SAVISQKPSRDICQRGTSLTIQCQVDSQVTMMFWYRQQPGQSLTLIATANQGSEATYESGFVIDKFPISRPNLTFSTLTVSNMSPEDSSIYLCSVGQASGNTIYFGEGSWLTVV.

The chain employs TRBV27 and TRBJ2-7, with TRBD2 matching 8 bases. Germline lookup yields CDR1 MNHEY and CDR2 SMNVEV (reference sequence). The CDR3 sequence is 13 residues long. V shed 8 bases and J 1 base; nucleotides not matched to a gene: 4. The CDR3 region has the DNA TGTGCCAGCTTCTCGGGGGGGTCCTACGAGCAGTACTTC. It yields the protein CASFSGGSYEQYF.

CDR3 bases: TGCAGCGGGGGACAAGCAGGCACTGAAGCTTTCTTT. Its protein is CSGGQAGTEAFF. The chain carries TRBV29-1 and TRBJ1-1, with D maybe TRBD1 (6 bases). CDR3 size: 12 residues. CDR1 SQVTM and CDR2 ANQGSEA come from the germline V gene. Trimming took 7 bases from V and 4 from J, leaving 13 bases between them.